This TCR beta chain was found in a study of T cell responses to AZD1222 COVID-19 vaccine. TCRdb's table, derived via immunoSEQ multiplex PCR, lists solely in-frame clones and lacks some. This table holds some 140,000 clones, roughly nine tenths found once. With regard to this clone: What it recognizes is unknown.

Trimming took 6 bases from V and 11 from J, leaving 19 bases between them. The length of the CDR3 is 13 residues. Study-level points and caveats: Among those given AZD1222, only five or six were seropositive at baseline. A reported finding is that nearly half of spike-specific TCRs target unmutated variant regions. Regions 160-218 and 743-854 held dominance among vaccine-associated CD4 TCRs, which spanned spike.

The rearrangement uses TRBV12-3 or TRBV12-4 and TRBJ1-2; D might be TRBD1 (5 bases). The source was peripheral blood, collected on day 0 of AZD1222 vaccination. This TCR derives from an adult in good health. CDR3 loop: CASSLGPGIGYTF. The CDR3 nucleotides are TGTGCCAGCAGCCTGGGGCCCGGGATTGGTTACACCTTC.